Following are 23 T cell receptor beta chains from one sample sequenced in a study of siplizumab effects on memory and regulatory T cells. Clones were sequenced by immunoSEQ multiplex PCR, and TCRdb holds only the in-frame ones, with some missing. This table has about 72,000 clones, 91% appearing once. The specimen sequenced was CD8+ T cells sorted from blood. The source is a human donor in good health.

This clone was found once. J is TRBJ2-3 and V is TRBV5-1; possibly TRBD2 for D (6 bases). The length of the CDR3 is 17 residues. The germline gives CDR1 SGHRS, CDR2 YFSETQ. The V end lost 7 bases, the J end lost 0 bases, and 21 bases lay between the germline ends. The CDR3 loop reads CASYTSPYLSSTDTQYF. CDR3 coding DNA: TGCGCCAGCTACACTAGCCCATACTTATCTAGCACAGATACGCAGTATTTT. Supplemented by reference TRBV5-1 and TRBJ2-3, the full variable domain reads KAGVTQTPRYLIKTRGQQVTLSCSPISGHRSVSWYQQTPGQGLQFLFEYFSETQRNKGNFPGRFSGRQFSNSRSEMNVSTLELGDSALYLCASYTSPYLSSTDTQYFGPGTRLTVL.

This rearrangement joins TRBV4-1 to TRBJ2-7; D is ambiguous. CDR1 MGHRA and CDR2 YSYEKL come from the germline V gene. The CDR3 extends over 15 amino acids. V shed 0 bases and J shed 0 bases, with 9 bases lying between them. The CDR3 reads CASSQEFPSSYEQYF. In DNA form, the CDR3 reads TGCGCCAGCAGCCAAGAGTTTCCAAGCTCCTACGAGCAGTACTTC.

The CDR3 loop is CASSSASGTAFYEQYF. In DNA, the CDR3 is TGTGCCAGCAGCTCCGCATCCGGGACAGCCTTCTACGAGCAGTACTTC. V is TRBV7-9 and J is TRBJ2-7; 7 bases are a match to TRBD1. Looked up from germline, CDR1 is SEHNR and CDR2 is FQNEAQ (reference sequence). There are 16 residues in the CDR3. With 4 bases clipped from V and 3 bases from J, the junction kept 12 bases outside the gene matches. Together with reference TRBV7-9 and TRBJ2-7, the CDR3 gives the full variable domain: DTGVSQNPRHKITKRGQNVTFRCDPISEHNRLYWYRQTLGQGPEFLTYFQNEAQLEKSRLLSDRFSAERPKGSFSTLEIQRTEQGDSAMYLCASSSASGTAFYEQYFGPGTRLTVT.

The genes are TRBV6-1 and TRBJ1-3, with D perhaps TRBD1 (5 bases). The CDR3 runs 15 residues. V dropped 2 bases and J dropped 3 bases, with 11 bases sitting between them. CDR1 is MNHNS, CDR2 SASEGT, per germline. CDR3 sequence: CASSETRAYGNTIYF. CDR3 nucleotide sequence: TGTGCCAGCAGTGAAACCAGGGCTTATGGAAACACCATATATTTT.

The rearrangement joins TRBV4-1 to TRBJ1-1, with D unresolved. V was shortened by 0 bases and J by 3 bases, with 14 bases between the two germline ends. Germline-derived CDR1 and CDR2 are MGHRA and YSYEKL. CDR3 size: 16 residues. The CDR3 nucleotides read TGCGCCAGCAGCCAAGATATTTTTGCCATCCACACTGAAGCTTTCTTT. This codes for CASSQDIFAIHTEAFF.

This chain links TRBV6-5 with TRBJ2-1, with 9 bases identical to TRBD2. This CDR3 has 16 amino acids. Losses at the gene ends were 2 bases for V and 3 bases for J; bases not matched to a gene: 5. Per germline, CDR1 MNHEY and CDR2 SVGAGI. CDR3 coding DNA: TGTGCCAGCAGTTACGGGTTACTAGCGGGCTACAATGAGCAGTTCTTC. Translated: CASSYGLLAGYNEQFF.

This sequence joins TRBV27 and TRBJ2-3; possible D gene TRBD1, 6 bases. Trimming took off 4 bases at V and 0 bases at J, with 8 bases between the two ends. This CDR3 contains 14 residues. Germline lookup yields CDR1 MNHEY and CDR2 SMNVEV (reference sequence). The CDR3 sequence is CASSYTGSTDTQYF. The CDR3 coding sequence is TGTGCCAGCAGTTATACAGGGAGCACAGATACGCAGTATTTT.

The chain recombines TRBV6-5 with TRBJ2-7, with a weak D call TRBD2 (6 bases). CDR3 size: 15 residues. Trimming stripped 6 bases from V and 1 base from J, with 16 bases between. Looked up from germline, CDR1 is MNHEY and CDR2 is SVGAGI. CDR3 amino acids: CASRFRDWQSYEQYF. The DNA for the CDR3 is TGTGCCAGCAGATTCCGGGACTGGCAATCCTACGAGCAGTACTTC.

The chain employs TRBV7-6 and TRBJ2-1; 11 nucleotides match TRBD2. V trimming: 1 base; J trimming: 9 bases; junction bases outside the gene matches: 11. The CDR3 has 17 amino acids. Germline values: CDR1 SGHVS, CDR2 FNYEAQ. CDR3 sequence (DNA): TGTGCCAGCAGCTTAGGGAGGACTAGCGGGCTACATGGTGAGCAGTTCTTC. This gives the protein CASSLGRTSGLHGEQFF. The complete variable domain, with remaining parts taken from reference TRBV7-6 and TRBJ2-1, reads GAGVSQSPRYKVTKRGQDVALRCDPISGHVSLYWYRQALGQGPEFLTYFNYEAQQDKSGLPNDRFSAERPEGSISTLTIQRTEQRDSAMYRCASSLGRTSGLHGEQFFGPGTRLTVL.

This clone was found once. The rearrangement joins TRBV2 to TRBJ1-2; D is perhaps TRBD1 (6 bases). Germline lookup yields CDR1 SNHLY and CDR2 FYNNEI. The CDR3 has 15 residues. Deletions cut 1 base from V and 5 bases from J, with 14 bases between. CDR3 region: CASSEEGGGGYGYTF. Written as DNA, the CDR3 is TGTGCCAGCAGTGAAGAAGGGGGGGGAGGATATGGCTACACCTTC.

This chain links TRBV2 with TRBJ1-3; 8 nucleotides match TRBD1. The CDR3 spans 16 residues. Germline loops: CDR1 SNHLY, CDR2 FYNNEI. J gave up 2 bases and V 1 base, and 4 bases lay outside the gene matches. The CDR3 loop is CASSEVLQGAGNTIYF. The CDR3 DNA follows: TGTGCCAGCAGTGAAGTGCTACAGGGGGCTGGAAACACCATATATTTT.

The rearrangement uses TRBV5-1 and TRBJ2-2, with D perhaps TRBD1 (5 bases). CDR3 length equals 15 residues. Germline V gives CDR1 SGHRS, CDR2 YFSETQ. V was shortened by 4 bases and J by 0 bases, with 10 bases between the two germline ends. The CDR3 region has the DNA TGCGCCAGCAGCGTAAGGACACCGAACACCGGGGAGCTGTTTTTT. Translating it yields CASSVRTPNTGELFF.

This CDR3 is CASSTGVNTEAFF. CDR3 bases: TGTGCCAGCAGTACGGGAGTGAACACTGAAGCTTTCTTT. The rearrangement uses TRBV7-9 and TRBJ1-1, with D hard to call. CDR3 length: 13 residues. V lost 6 bases, J lost 0 bases, and 8 bases lay in between. Germline V gene lookup returns CDR1 SEHNR and CDR2 FQNEAQ (reference sequence).

DNA of the CDR3: TGCGCCAGCAGTGAGTACGGGGGTAACACTGAAGCTTTCTTT. It specifies CASSEYGGNTEAFF. J is TRBJ1-1 and V is TRBV10-1; TRBD1 might be the D (5 bases). Germline V gene data show CDR1 as WNHNN and CDR2 as SYGVQD (reference sequence). V dropped 1 base and J dropped 2 bases, with 8 bases sitting between them. The CDR3 has 14 residues.

This clone has a handful of counts. The rearrangement uses TRBV29-1 and TRBJ1-1; D might be TRBD1 (6 bases). There are 13 residues in the CDR3. Germline lookup yields CDR1 SQVTM and CDR2 ANQGSEA. Trimming removed 6 bases at V and 0 bases at J, with 11 bases between. The CDR3 DNA reads as TGCAGCGTCCTACAGGGTATGAACACTGAAGCTTTCTTT. The encoded protein is CSVLQGMNTEAFF.

The gene calls are TRBV6-5 and TRBJ2-1, with D possibly matching TRBD2 (5 bases). The CDR3 is 13 amino acids. V dropped 10 bases and J dropped 3 bases, with 13 bases sitting between them. Germline loops: CDR1 MNHEY, CDR2 SVGAGI. The CDR3: CAIVAPLYNEQFF. The CDR3 nucleotides read TGTGCCATCGTAGCGCCTCTCTACAATGAGCAGTTCTTC.

This chain uses TRBV15 with TRBJ1-5, with D unresolved. V gave up 2 bases and J gave up 4 bases, with 9 bases separating them. This CDR3 region has 14 residues. Looked up from germline, CDR1 is LNHNV and CDR2 is YYDKDF (reference sequence). This CDR3 reads CATSRKRENQPQHF. CDR3 sequence (DNA): TGTGCCACCAGCAGAAAAAGGGAAAATCAGCCCCAGCATTTT. Based on the CDR3 plus reference TRBV15 and TRBJ1-5, the full variable domain is DAMVIQNPRYQVTQFGKPVTLSCSQTLNHNVMYWYQQKSSQAPKLLFHYYDKDFNNEADTPDNFQSRRPNTSFCFLDIRSPGLGDTAMYLCATSRKRENQPQHFGDGTRLSIL.

V is TRBV27 and J is TRBJ2-3; D remains ambiguous. Germline CDR1 and CDR2: MNHEY and SMNVEV (reference sequence). V lost 3 bases and J lost 3, with 4 bases in between. This CDR3 contains 12 residues. The CDR3 DNA reads as TGTGCCAGCAGTTTTAGTACAGATACGCAGTATTTT. Translating gives CASSFSTDTQYF.

The rearrangement joins TRBV4-1 to TRBJ2-4; 8 bases map to TRBD2. V lost 0 bases and J lost 5; bases outside the gene matches: 6. In germline, CDR1 is MGHRA, CDR2 YSYEKL. This CDR3 has 16 amino acids. The CDR3 spells CASSQENSGDENIQYF. The CDR3 nucleotides are TGCGCCAGCAGCCAAGAAAATAGCGGGGATGAAAACATTCAGTACTTC.

The chain couples TRBV5-4 to TRBJ2-5, with a possible D match to TRBD2 (5 bases). The CDR3 contains 13 residues. Trimming stripped 1 base from V and 5 bases from J, with 9 bases between. In germline, CDR1 is SGHNT, CDR2 YYREEE (reference sequence). CDR3 coding DNA: TGTGCCAGCAGCTTGCCCCCGGGGGAGACCCAGTACTTC. Translated, it gives CASSLPPGETQYF.

The V and J genes are TRBV7-6 and TRBJ2-5; TRBD2 might be the D (5 bases). Trimming took off 5 bases at V and 5 bases at J, with 12 bases between the two ends. The CDR3 totals 13 residues. Germline loops: CDR1 SGHVS, CDR2 FNYEAQ. CDR3 DNA sequence: TGTGCCAGCAGCCCTCGGACTGGGGAGACCCAGTACTTC. Translated, it gives CASSPRTGETQYF. The full variable domain, its missing parts supplied by reference TRBV7-6 and TRBJ2-5, is GAGVSQSPRYKVTKRGQDVALRCDPISGHVSLYWYRQALGQGPEFLTYFNYEAQQDKSGLPNDRFSAERPEGSISTLTIQRTEQRDSAMYRCASSPRTGETQYFGPGTRLLVL.

The V and J genes are TRBV7-9 and TRBJ2-1; 10 nucleotides align to TRBD2. The CDR3 loop spans 16 amino acids. Unmatched junction bases numbered 8, after V lost 5 bases and J lost 4 bases. Per germline, CDR1 SEHNR and CDR2 FQNEAQ (reference sequence). The CDR3 coding sequence is TGTGCCAGCAGCACAACTAGGACTAGCGGATACAATGAGCAGTTCTTC. Protein product: CASSTTRTSGYNEQFF.

V and J are TRBV7-9 and TRBJ2-3; D unresolved. Looked up from germline, CDR1 is SEHNR and CDR2 is FQNEAQ (reference sequence). V gave up 2 bases and J gave up 0 bases, with 12 bases separating them. The CDR3 loop spans 16 amino acids. CDR3 sequence: CASSLSMGLSTDTQYF. As DNA, the CDR3 is TGTGCCAGCAGCTTATCTATGGGTTTAAGCACAGATACGCAGTATTTT.